These 5 T cell receptor beta chains share one sample of origin, sequenced in a study of shared clonotypes between healthy human individuals. Profiling relied on immunoSEQ multiplex PCR, and the TCRdb table lists in-frame clones only, not all of them. The sample records a few million clones, around 95% being singletons. Sequencing used naive CD4+ T cells sorted from blood. The subset here: CD45RA+ positively selected. These TCRs come from a man in his late teens or twenties in good health.

Details on this clone: No DNA is shown, since the ends of the CDR3 on it are uncertain; the CDR3 is the one TCRdb lists. The chain combines TRBV6-6 with TRBJ2-1. A total of 15 residues make up the CDR3, ends included. CDR1 is MNHNY, CDR2 SVGAGI, per germline (reference sequence). The CDR3 region is CASSSSGGLGNEQFF.

The genes are TRBV9 and TRBJ2-4, with 8 nucleotides matching TRBD2. This CDR3 spans 16 amino acids. J was trimmed by 6 bases and V by 0 bases; bases with no gene match: 8. The germline V gene encodes CDR1 SGDLS and CDR2 YYNGEE. CDR3 in DNA: TGTGCCAGCAGCGTAGGAGGAGACGGGAGGGTAAACATTCAGTACTTC. It translates to CASSVGGDGRVNIQYF.

The rearrangement links TRBV5-4 to TRBJ2-1; TRBD2 might be the D (6 bases). Per the germline V gene, CDR1 is SGHNT and CDR2 is YYREEE (reference sequence). Trimming left V 2 bases short and J 10 bases short, with 13 bases between. The CDR3 loop spans 13 amino acids. CDR3 coding DNA: TGTGCCAGCAGCTTAGACGAGGCGGGAGAGCAGTTCTTC. Translated, it gives CASSLDEAGEQFF.

This sequence joins TRBV6-5 and TRBJ1-3, with D unresolved. The CDR3 contains 14 residues. Germline CDR1 reads MNHEY; CDR2 reads SVGAGI. Trimming stripped 10 bases from V and 2 bases from J, with 15 bases between. CDR3 protein: CATKTAPPGNTIYF. CDR3 sequence (DNA): TGTGCCACCAAAACGGCGCCTCCTGGAAACACCATATATTTT.

This rearrangement joins TRBV2 to TRBJ1-6, with 8 bases that match TRBD1. The germline gives CDR1 SNHLY, CDR2 FYNNEI. V was pared by 6 bases and J by 6 bases, with 7 bases of the junction left unmatched. The length of the CDR3 is 15 residues. CDR3 amino acids: CASRFGTGGNSPLHF. The CDR3, as DNA: TGTGCCAGCAGGTTTGGGACAGGAGGTAATTCACCCCTCCACTTT.